These 32 T cell receptor beta chains were sequenced from one sample in a study of blood T cell repertoires in COVID-19. This table comes from immunoSEQ multiplex PCR, and its TCRdb copy is limited to in-frame clones, with some not included. The data hold about 87,000 clones, with about nine tenths observed a single time. Sequencing input: peripheral blood. The receptors here all came from a woman older than 75 with acute or convalescent COVID-19.

This chain uses TRBV15 with TRBJ1-4; TRBD1 agrees at 7 bases. Trimming took 7 bases from V and 4 from J; bases not matched to a gene: 9. This CDR3 spans 15 amino acids. Germline CDR1 LNHNV, CDR2 YYDKDF (reference sequence). The CDR3 reads CATTGGGSFNEKLFF. As DNA, the CDR3 is TGTGCCACCACCGGAGGGGGCTCTTTTAATGAAAAACTGTTTTTT.

The chain joins TRBV6-5 to TRBJ2-5, with 9 bases that match TRBD1. Germline CDR1 is MNHEY and CDR2 is SVGAGI. The CDR3 contains 14 residues. V shed 2 bases and J 3 bases; nucleotides not matched to a gene: 1. The CDR3 loop is CASSYRDREETQYF. CDR3 nucleotide sequence: TGTGCCAGCAGTTACCGGGACAGGGAAGAGACCCAGTACTTC.

The chain carries TRBV7-3 and TRBJ2-1, with unresolved D. This CDR3 has 15 residues. Trimming shortened V by 5 bases and J by 3 bases, and 14 bases separated the two germline ends. Germline assignment: CDR1 SGHTA and CDR2 FQGTGA. CDR3 in DNA: TGTGCCAGCAGCCCCACCGGGTCCTTCTACAATGAGCAGTTCTTC. Protein product: CASSPTGSFYNEQFF.

The chain employs TRBV6-5 and TRBJ2-1, with a tentative D call TRBD1 (5 bases). Germline V gene lookup returns CDR1 MNHEY and CDR2 SVGAGI. V shed 3 bases and J shed 8 bases, with 17 bases lying between them. CDR3 length equals 15 residues. The CDR3 DNA reads as TGTGCCAGCAGTTATAACAGGATCAACCTTTATGAGCAGTTCTTC. Its protein product is CASSYNRINLYEQFF.

The chain recombines TRBV3-1 (or the pseudogene TRBV3-2) with TRBJ2-1; D is uncertain. The CDR3 has 14 amino acids. Trimming took off 1 base at V and 5 bases at J, with 9 bases between the two ends. Germline CDR1 reads LGHDT; CDR2 reads YNNKEL (reference sequence). Here the CDR3 reads CASSQAGQNNEQFF. CDR3 nucleotides: TGTGCCAGCAGCCAAGCGGGTCAGAACAATGAGCAGTTCTTC.

The V and J genes are TRBV19 and TRBJ1-4, with 9 nucleotides matching TRBD1. V lost 7 bases, J lost 4 bases, and 10 bases stayed unmatched. The germline CDR1 and CDR2 sequences are LNHDA and SQIVND (reference sequence). CDR3 length: 16 residues. The CDR3, as DNA: TGTGCCAGTACCACCGACAGGGGGGCCGATAATGAAAAACTGTTTTTT. It encodes CASTTDRGADNEKLFF.

There are a few counts of this clone. The rearrangement uses TRBV2 and TRBJ2-7; a possible D gene is TRBD2 (6 bases). The V end was cut by 3 bases, the J end by 3 bases, with 12 bases between. Germline CDR1 SNHLY, CDR2 FYNNEI. This CDR3 is 14 amino acids long. CDR3: CASSEEQGGYEQYF. CDR3 coding DNA: TGTGCCAGCAGTGAGGAGCAGGGAGGCTACGAGCAGTACTTC.

This chain uses TRBV7-8 with TRBJ2-7; TRBD2 matches 15 bases. Germline CDR1 is SGHVS and CDR2 is FQNEAQ. V trimming: 6 bases; J trimming: 1 base; junction bases outside the gene matches: 4. The CDR3 runs 16 residues. This CDR3 is CASSRTSGGGSYEQYF. The DNA of the CDR3 is TGTGCCAGCAGTCGGACTAGCGGGGGGGGGTCCTACGAGCAGTACTTC. Variable domain in full (rest from reference TRBV7-8 and TRBJ2-7): GAGVSQSPRYKVAKRGQDVALRCDPISGHVSLFWYQQALGQGPEFLTYFQNEAQLDKSGLPSDRFFAERPEGSVSTLKIQRTQQEDSAVYLCASSRTSGGGSYEQYFGPGTRLTVT.

This chain joins TRBV7-3 and TRBJ2-3; D gene unclear. This CDR3 is built from 14 residues. The V and J ends lost 3 bases and 3 bases respectively, with 10 bases between them. Germline loops: CDR1 SGHTA, CDR2 FQGTGA. The CDR3 region is CASSLGPRTDTQYF. CDR3 coding DNA: TGTGCCAGCAGCTTGGGCCCCCGGACAGATACGCAGTATTTT.

The chain uses TRBV19 and TRBJ2-6; D is undetermined. With 3 bases removed from V and 0 bases from J, the gap between germline ends came to 9 bases. The germline CDR1 and CDR2 sequences are LNHDA and SQIVND (reference sequence). The CDR3 has 16 amino acids. The CDR3 sequence: CASSIILSSGANVLTF. In DNA form, the CDR3 reads TGTGCCAGTAGTATTATTTTGAGCTCTGGGGCCAACGTCCTGACTTTC. Complete variable domain (other parts from reference TRBV19 and TRBJ2-6): DGGITQSPKYLFRKEGQNVTLSCEQNLNHDAMYWYRQDPGQGLRLIYYSQIVNDFQKGDIAEGYSVSREKKESFPLTVTSAQKNPTAFYLCASSIILSSGANVLTFGAGSRLTVL.

This clone was detected once. The V call is TRBV10-3, the J call TRBJ1-2; 7 bases map to TRBD1. V shed 5 bases and J 3 bases; nucleotides not matched to a gene: 3. This CDR3 has 13 residues. CDR1 and CDR2 from the germline V gene are ENHRY and SYGVKD. The CDR3 coding sequence is TGTGCCATCAGTCCGCAGGGGGACTATGGCTACACCTTC. It encodes CAISPQGDYGYTF.

The chain recombines TRBV28 with TRBJ1-3; 8 bases map to TRBD1. In germline, CDR1 is MDHEN, CDR2 SYDVKM. V dropped 6 bases and J dropped 2; count of bases not matched to a gene: 15. The CDR3 loop spans 18 amino acids. The CDR3 DNA is TGTGCCAGCAGGCCGGTTGGGGACAGGCCAAGGGCTGGAAACACCATATATTTT. The encoded protein is CASRPVGDRPRAGNTIYF.

V and J are TRBV5-4 and TRBJ1-2; tentative D call: TRBD1 (6 bases). Germline assignment: CDR1 SGHNT and CDR2 YYREEE (reference sequence). With 1 base removed from V and 7 bases from J, the gap between germline ends came to 11 bases. There are 13 residues in the CDR3. The chain's CDR3 is CASSLQGLSGYTF. The CDR3, as DNA: TGTGCCAGCAGCTTGCAGGGGCTTAGTGGCTACACCTTC. Together with reference TRBV5-4 and TRBJ1-2, the CDR3 gives the full variable domain: ETGVTQSPTHLIKTRGQQVTLRCSSQSGHNTVSWYQQALGQGPQFIFQYYREEENGRGNFPPRFSGLQFPNYSSELNVNALELDDSALYLCASSLQGLSGYTFGSGTRLTVV.

CDR3 amino acids: CASSTDSTQPQHF. The CDR3 DNA is TGTGCCAGCAGCACCGACAGTACCCAGCCCCAGCATTTT. The chain is built from TRBV5-8 and TRBJ1-5; D is possibly TRBD1 (5 bases). This CDR3 has 13 amino acids. Looked up from germline, CDR1 is SGHTS and CDR2 is YDEGEE. The ends were cut back, 4 bases at V and 7 bases at J, with 12 bases in the middle.

The rearrangement links TRBV7-2 to TRBJ1-3, with TRBD1 as a possible D gene (5 bases). The CDR3 has 16 amino acids. Trimming pared 5 bases from V and 1 base from J, leaving 15 bases between. CDR1 is SGHTA and CDR2 is FQGNSA in the germline V gene. CDR3 coding DNA: TGTGCCAGCAGCGGGGCGGGGGGACGATCTGGAAACACCATATATTTT. Its translation is CASSGAGGRSGNTIYF.

This rearrangement joins TRBV6-1 to TRBJ2-5; 15 nucleotides align to TRBD2. CDR3 length equals 17 residues. Trimming cost V 4 bases and J 1 base; bases outside gene matches: 4. The germline V gene has CDR1 MNHNS and CDR2 SASEGT. For the CDR3, the DNA is TGTGCCAGCAGTGGGACTAGCGGGGGGGACTTCCAAGAGACCCAGTACTTC. This translates into CASSGTSGGDFQETQYF.

The chain recombines TRBV7-2 with TRBJ2-1; 10 bases are a match to TRBD2. CDR3 length: 16 residues. The V gene's germline CDR1 is SGHTA and CDR2 FQGNSA. V lost 1 base and J lost 3; bases outside the gene matches: 3. The CDR3 here is CASSLVASGGYNEQFF. CDR3 in DNA: TGTGCCAGCAGCTTAGTGGCTAGCGGGGGCTACAATGAGCAGTTCTTC.

The chain joins TRBV19 to TRBJ2-5, with D perhaps TRBD1 (5 bases). V was cut by 5 bases and J by 0 bases, with 16 bases left in between. The CDR3 consists of 16 residues. Germline CDR1 LNHDA, CDR2 SQIVND (reference sequence). CDR3 protein: CASSLWVGVDQETQYF. The CDR3 coding sequence is TGTGCCAGTAGTTTATGGGTAGGGGTGGACCAAGAGACCCAGTACTTC.

The rearrangement links TRBV10-3 to TRBJ1-2; 7 bases are a match to TRBD1. Germline assignment: CDR1 ENHRY and CDR2 SYGVKD. The CDR3 extends over 12 amino acids. The ends lost 6 bases at V and 2 bases at J; junction bases unmatched: 0. Written as DNA, the CDR3 is TGTGCCATCAGGGACAGGAACTATGGCTACACCTTC. Translating it yields CAIRDRNYGYTF.

V usage is TRBV5-4 and J usage is TRBJ1-1, with TRBD1 identical over 9 bases. J lost 8 bases, V lost 3 bases, and 8 bases had no gene match. Germline-derived CDR1 and CDR2 are SGHNT and YYREEE (reference sequence). There are 14 residues in the CDR3. The CDR3 here is CASSYTGTGTEAFF. CDR3 DNA: TGTGCCAGCAGCTATACCGGGACAGGGACGGAAGCTTTCTTT.

This clone is a singleton in its sample. V usage is TRBV4-3 and J usage is TRBJ1-1, with 8 positions matching TRBD1. J lost 10 bases, V lost 4 bases, and 8 bases had no gene match. The CDR3 covers 13 residues. CDR1 is LGHNA and CDR2 is YSLEER in the germline V gene. The CDR3 reads CASSRQGANVAFF. DNA of the CDR3: TGCGCCAGCAGCCGTCAGGGGGCCAACGTAGCTTTCTTT.

The rearrangement joins TRBV7-2 to TRBJ1-4; TRBD1 is a possible D gene (6 bases). Trimming pared 4 bases from V and 8 bases from J, leaving 14 bases between. This CDR3 is 14 amino acids long. Germline CDR1 is SGHTA and CDR2 is FQGNSA. The CDR3 bases are TGTGCCAGCAGCTATTTGGGGCAGGGGGAAAAACTGTTTTTT. It specifies CASSYLGQGEKLFF.

The sample holds one count of this clone. CDR3 DNA sequence: TGTGCCAGTAGTATACCCCCGGGACAGGGAAATTCACCCCTCCACTTT. Translation: CASSIPPGQGNSPLHF. The chain is built from TRBV19 and TRBJ1-6, with 9 bases identical to TRBD1. The CDR3 extends over 16 amino acids. CDR1 is LNHDA and CDR2 is SQIVND in the germline V gene (reference sequence). V was pared by 2 bases and J by 7 bases, with 6 bases of the junction left unmatched.

The chain uses TRBV4-2 and TRBJ2-3; 12 bases map to TRBD2. Per the germline V gene, CDR1 is LGHNA and CDR2 is YNFKEQ. The CDR3 is 18 amino acids. J gave up 5 bases and V 0 bases, and 9 bases lay outside the gene matches. DNA of the CDR3: TGTGCCAGCAGCCAAGAGCCGACTAGCGGGAGTGGAGGAGATACGCAGTATTTT. It codes for CASSQEPTSGSGGDTQYF.

The V and J genes are TRBV6-5 and TRBJ1-2; 8 nucleotides line up with TRBD1. The V segment lost 8 bases and the J segment 4 bases; nucleotides outside the gene matches: 9. The CDR3 totals 14 residues. CDR1 is MNHEY, CDR2 SVGAGI, per germline. DNA for the CDR3: TGTGCCAGCCGCAGACAGGGGCCGACCTATGGCTACACCTTC. Translation: CASRRQGPTYGYTF.

V is TRBV7-2 and J is TRBJ2-7, with 8 bases aligning to TRBD2. CDR1 SGHTA and CDR2 FQGNSA come from the germline V gene. CDR3 length equals 13 residues. V lost 5 bases to trimming and J lost 7 bases; unmatched junction nucleotides: 7. This chain's CDR3 is CASSPGGAREQYF. Here the CDR3 DNA reads TGTGCCAGCAGCCCCGGGGGGGCGCGGGAGCAGTACTTC.

This chain uses TRBV2 with TRBJ2-1; 10 nucleotides line up with TRBD2. Germline CDR1 is SNHLY and CDR2 is FYNNEI. J was trimmed by 2 bases and V by 2 bases; bases with no gene match: 3. This CDR3 region has 16 residues. The CDR3, as DNA: TGTGCCAGCAGTGAAAGGAGCGGGAGGGCCTACAATGAGCAGTTCTTC. The encoded protein is CASSERSGRAYNEQFF. Variable domain in full (rest from reference TRBV2 and TRBJ2-1): EPEVTQTPSHQVTQMGQEVILRCVPISNHLYFYWYRQILGQKVEFLVSFYNNEISEKSEIFDDQFSVERPDGSNFTLKIRSTKLEDSAMYFCASSERSGRAYNEQFFGPGTRLTVL.

This clone was recorded only once. V and J are TRBV5-1 and TRBJ2-2; the D is unclear. V was trimmed by 2 bases and J by 1 base, leaving 9 bases between them. The germline gives CDR1 SGHRS, CDR2 YFSETQ. CDR3 length: 15 amino acids. The CDR3 region is CASSLSQMNTGELFF. The DNA of the CDR3 is TGCGCCAGCAGCTTAAGTCAGATGAACACCGGGGAGCTGTTTTTT.

V usage is TRBV12-1 and J usage is TRBJ1-6; the table's D call of TRBD1 was not tested on the DNA. TRBV12-1 corresponds to a pseudogene. The CDR3 length is 15 residues. The CDR3 here is CASSTSGGLHSPLHF. The CDR3 nucleotides read TGTGCCAGCAGCACGTCAGGGGGCTTACATTCACCCCTCCACTTT.

The chain links TRBV4-3 to TRBJ2-5, with 7 bases fitting TRBD1. Trimming took 2 bases from V and 9 from J; bases not matched to a gene: 9. The CDR3 length is 14 residues. Germline loops: CDR1 LGHNA, CDR2 YSLEER. The CDR3 sequence is CASSQRPRGTSQYF. CDR3 DNA sequence: TGCGCCAGCAGCCAAAGGCCCAGGGGGACATCCCAGTACTTC.

This rearrangement joins TRBV2 to TRBJ1-5; weak D call: TRBD1 (6 bases). This CDR3 is 13 amino acids long. V dropped 6 bases and J dropped 9 bases, with 15 bases sitting between them. Germline CDR1 is SNHLY and CDR2 is FYNNEI. Here the CDR3 reads CASRIGQSGPQHF. CDR3 DNA sequence: TGTGCCAGCAGGATCGGACAGTCCGGGCCCCAGCATTTT. Supplemented by reference TRBV2 and TRBJ1-5, the full variable domain reads EPEVTQTPSHQVTQMGQEVILRCVPISNHLYFYWYRQILGQKVEFLVSFYNNEISEKSEIFDDQFSVERPDGSNFTLKIRSTKLEDSAMYFCASRIGQSGPQHFGDGTRLSIL.

The chain has TRBV9 and TRBJ2-1; D perhaps matches TRBD1 (5 bases). Trimming took 0 bases from V and 1 from J, leaving 8 bases between them. Germline V gene sequence: CDR1 SGDLS, CDR2 YYNGEE. This CDR3 is built from 15 residues. The CDR3 reads CASSVGGPSYNEQFF. For the CDR3, the DNA is TGTGCCAGCAGCGTAGGGGGCCCATCCTACAATGAGCAGTTCTTC.